The clone carrying this T cell receptor beta chain has a count of ten or more. This sample stems from a study of response to subunit inactivated influenza vaccine. MiXCR, applied by TCRdb to the RT-PCR reads, yields one record per CDR3 protein. The table lists 500,000 to 650,000 distinct CDR3 sequences, about 8% of them singletons. CDR3 size: 15 residues. Trimming shortened V by 2 bases and J by 1 base, and 10 bases separated the two germline ends. The germline gives CDR1 MNHEY, CDR2 SMNVEV (reference sequence). This clonotype was obtained from a man aged 50 to 75 who received an inactivated influenza vaccine. The rearrangement links TRBV27 to TRBJ2-3, with a tentative D call TRBD2 (7 bases). This specimen consisted of PBMCs from blood, obtained less than 30 months after vaccination. This chain's CDR3 is CASSLGGGGTDTQYF. The CDR3, as DNA: TGTGCCAGCAGTTTAGGAGGGGGGGGCACAGATACGCAGTATTTT.